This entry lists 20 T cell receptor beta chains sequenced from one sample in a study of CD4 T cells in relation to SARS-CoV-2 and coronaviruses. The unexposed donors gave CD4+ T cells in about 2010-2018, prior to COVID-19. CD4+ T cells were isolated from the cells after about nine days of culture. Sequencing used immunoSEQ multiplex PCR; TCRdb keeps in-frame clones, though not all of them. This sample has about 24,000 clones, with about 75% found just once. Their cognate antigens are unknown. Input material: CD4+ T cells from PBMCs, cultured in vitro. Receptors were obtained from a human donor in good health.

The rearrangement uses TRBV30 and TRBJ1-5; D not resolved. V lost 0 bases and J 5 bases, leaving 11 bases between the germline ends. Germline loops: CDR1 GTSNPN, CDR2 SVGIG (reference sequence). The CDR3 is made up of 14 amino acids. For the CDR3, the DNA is TGTGCCTGGAGTGTACGCGGCAGTCATCAGCCCCAGCATTTT. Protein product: CAWSVRGSHQPQHF.

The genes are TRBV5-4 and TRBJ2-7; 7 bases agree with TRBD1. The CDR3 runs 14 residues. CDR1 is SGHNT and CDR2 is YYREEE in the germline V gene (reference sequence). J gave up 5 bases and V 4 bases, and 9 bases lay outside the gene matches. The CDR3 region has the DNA TGTGCCAGCAGCCAACGCCGGGACAGCAACGAGCAGTACTTC. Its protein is CASSQRRDSNEQYF. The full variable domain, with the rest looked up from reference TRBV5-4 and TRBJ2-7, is ETGVTQSPTHLIKTRGQQVTLRCSSQSGHNTVSWYQQALGQGPQFIFQYYREEENGRGNFPPRFSGLQFPNYSSELNVNALELDDSALYLCASSQRRDSNEQYFGPGTRLTVT.

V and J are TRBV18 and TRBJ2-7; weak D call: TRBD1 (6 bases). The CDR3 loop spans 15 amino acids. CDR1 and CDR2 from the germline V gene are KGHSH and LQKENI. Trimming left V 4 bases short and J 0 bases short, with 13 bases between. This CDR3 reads CASSRRQESSYEQYF. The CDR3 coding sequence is TGTGCCAGCTCACGCCGACAGGAGAGCTCCTACGAGCAGTACTTC.

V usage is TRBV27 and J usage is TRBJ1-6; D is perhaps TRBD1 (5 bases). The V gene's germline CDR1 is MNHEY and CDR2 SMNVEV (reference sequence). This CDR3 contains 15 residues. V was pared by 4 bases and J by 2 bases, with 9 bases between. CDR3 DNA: TGTGCCAGCAGTTCCGACAGCACCTATAATTCACCCCTCCACTTT. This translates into CASSSDSTYNSPLHF.

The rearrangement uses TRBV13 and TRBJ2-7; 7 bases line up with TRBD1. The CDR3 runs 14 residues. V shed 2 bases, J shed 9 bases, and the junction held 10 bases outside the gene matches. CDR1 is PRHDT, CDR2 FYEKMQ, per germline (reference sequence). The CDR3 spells CASSLRAGGDAQYF. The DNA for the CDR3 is TGTGCCAGCAGCTTAAGGGCAGGGGGTGACGCGCAGTACTTC.

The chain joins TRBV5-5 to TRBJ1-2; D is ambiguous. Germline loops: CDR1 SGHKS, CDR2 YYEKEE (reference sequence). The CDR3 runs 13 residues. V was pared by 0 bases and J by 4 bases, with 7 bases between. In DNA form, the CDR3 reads TGTGCCAGCAGCTTGGAACCTTTCTATGGCTACACCTTC. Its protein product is CASSLEPFYGYTF. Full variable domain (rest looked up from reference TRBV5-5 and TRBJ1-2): DAGVTQSPTHLIKTRGQQVTLRCSPISGHKSVSWYQQVLGQGPQFIFQYYEKEERGRGNFPDRFSARQFPNYSSELNVNALLLGDSALYLCASSLEPFYGYTFGSGTRLTVV.

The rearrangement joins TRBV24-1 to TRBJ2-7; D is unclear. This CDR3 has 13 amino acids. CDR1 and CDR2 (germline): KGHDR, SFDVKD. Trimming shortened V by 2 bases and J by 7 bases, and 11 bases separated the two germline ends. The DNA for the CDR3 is TGTGCCACCAGTGATTCTTCCTTAGAAGAGCAGTACTTC. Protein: CATSDSSLEEQYF.

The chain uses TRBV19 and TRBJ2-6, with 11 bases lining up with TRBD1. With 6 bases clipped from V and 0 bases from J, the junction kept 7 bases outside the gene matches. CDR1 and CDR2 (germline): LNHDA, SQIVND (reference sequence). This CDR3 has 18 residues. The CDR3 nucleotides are TGTGCCAGTAGCTGGGGACAGGGGGGATACTCTGGGGCCAACGTCCTGACTTTC. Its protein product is CASSWGQGGYSGANVLTF.

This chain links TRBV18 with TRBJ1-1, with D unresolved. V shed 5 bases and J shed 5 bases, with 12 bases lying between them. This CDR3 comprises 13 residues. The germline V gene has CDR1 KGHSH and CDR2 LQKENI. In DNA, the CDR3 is TGTGCCAGCTCAAACCAACGGGAGACTGAAGCTTTCTTT. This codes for CASSNQRETEAFF.

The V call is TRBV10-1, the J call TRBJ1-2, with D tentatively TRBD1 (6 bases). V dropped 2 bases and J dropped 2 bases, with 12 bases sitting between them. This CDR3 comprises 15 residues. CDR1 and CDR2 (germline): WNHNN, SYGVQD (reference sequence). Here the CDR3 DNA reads TGCGCCAGCAGTGAGGGGACACGGATGAACTATGGCTACACCTTC. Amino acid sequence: CASSEGTRMNYGYTF.

This CDR3 reads CAGKLKDRENEKLFF. Here the CDR3 DNA reads TGTGCCGGAAAATTAAAGGACAGGGAAAATGAAAAACTGTTTTTT. The rearrangement uses TRBV2 and TRBJ1-4; 8 bases match TRBD1. After removal of 11 bases from V and 5 bases from J, the junction contained 13 bases not matched to a gene. Germline CDR1 reads SNHLY; CDR2 reads FYNNEI. The CDR3 covers 15 residues.

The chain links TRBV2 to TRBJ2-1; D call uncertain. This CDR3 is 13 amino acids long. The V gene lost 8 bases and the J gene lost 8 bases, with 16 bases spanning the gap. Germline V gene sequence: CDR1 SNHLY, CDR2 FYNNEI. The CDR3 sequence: CASHPSGGDEQFF. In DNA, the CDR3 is TGTGCCAGCCATCCCTCCGGTGGGGATGAGCAGTTCTTC.

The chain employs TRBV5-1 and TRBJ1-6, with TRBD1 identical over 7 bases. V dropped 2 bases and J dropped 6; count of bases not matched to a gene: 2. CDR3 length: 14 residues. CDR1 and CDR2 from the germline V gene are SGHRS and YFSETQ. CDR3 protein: CASSFDRANSPLHF. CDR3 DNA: TGCGCCAGCAGCTTCGACAGGGCTAATTCACCCCTCCACTTT.

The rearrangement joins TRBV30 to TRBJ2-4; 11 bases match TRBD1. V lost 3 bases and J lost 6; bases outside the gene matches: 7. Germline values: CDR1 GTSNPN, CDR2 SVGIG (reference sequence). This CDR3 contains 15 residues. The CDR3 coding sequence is TGTGCCTGGAGCAAAGGGGACAGGGGGAGAAACATTCAGTACTTC. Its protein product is CAWSKGDRGRNIQYF.

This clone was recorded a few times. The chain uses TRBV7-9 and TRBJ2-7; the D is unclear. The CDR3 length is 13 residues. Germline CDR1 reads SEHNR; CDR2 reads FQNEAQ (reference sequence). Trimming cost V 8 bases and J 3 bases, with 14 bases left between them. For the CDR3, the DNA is TGTGCCAGCGAAAACTCCTTGGACTACGAGCAGTACTTC. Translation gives CASENSLDYEQYF.

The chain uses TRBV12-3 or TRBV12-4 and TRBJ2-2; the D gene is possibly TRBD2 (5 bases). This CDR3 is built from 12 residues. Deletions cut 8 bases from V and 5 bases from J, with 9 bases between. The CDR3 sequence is CASGLKTGELFF. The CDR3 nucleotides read TGTGCCAGCGGACTGAAAACCGGGGAGCTGTTTTTT.

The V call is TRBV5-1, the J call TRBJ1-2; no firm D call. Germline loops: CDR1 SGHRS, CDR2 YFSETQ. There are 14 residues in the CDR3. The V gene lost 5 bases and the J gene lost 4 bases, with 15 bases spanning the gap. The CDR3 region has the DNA TGCGCCAGCAGGGAGGTGGTGACGAGCTATGGCTACACCTTC. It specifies CASREVVTSYGYTF.

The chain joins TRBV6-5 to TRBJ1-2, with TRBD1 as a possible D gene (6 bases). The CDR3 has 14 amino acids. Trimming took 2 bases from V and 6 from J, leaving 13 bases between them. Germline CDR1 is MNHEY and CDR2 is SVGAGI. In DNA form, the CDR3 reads TGTGCCAGCAGTTACCGGGGGCTAAGGGATGGCTACACCTTC. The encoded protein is CASSYRGLRDGYTF.

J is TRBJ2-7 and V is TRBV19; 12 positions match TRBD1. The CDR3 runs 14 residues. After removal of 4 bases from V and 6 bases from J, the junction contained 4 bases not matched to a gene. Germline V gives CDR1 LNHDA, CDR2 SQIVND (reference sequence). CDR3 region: CASSTGQGAGEQYF. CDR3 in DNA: TGTGCCAGTAGTACGGGACAGGGGGCAGGCGAGCAGTACTTC.

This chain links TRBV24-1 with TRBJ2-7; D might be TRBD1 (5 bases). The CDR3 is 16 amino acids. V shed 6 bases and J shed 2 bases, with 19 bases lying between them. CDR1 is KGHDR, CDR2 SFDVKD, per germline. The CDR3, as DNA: TGTGCCACCAGTCCATCCGACCCGAAGGGGCCCTACGAGCAGTACTTC. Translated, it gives CATSPSDPKGPYEQYF.